The clone carrying this TCR beta chain is medium-sized by share. TCRdb redid the calling of the reads with MiXCR, one entry per CDR3 protein. The repertoire has about 1,900 distinct CDR3 sequences, over 12% of them found once; the top ten carry 6% to 8.5%. The record originates from a study of liver allograft versus peripheral blood T cells. Study information: Peripheral blood of the recipients supplied T cell receptor repertoires that were compared with those in transplanted livers.

With 2 bases removed from V and 5 bases from J, the gap between germline ends came to 16 bases. The CDR3 extends over 15 amino acids. Germline loops: CDR1 MDHEN, CDR2 SYDVKM. This TCR was sampled from a human patient who had a liver transplant. A share of the T cells may be of graft donor origin. The chain couples TRBV28 to TRBJ2-7; D gene unclear. CDR3 residues: CASSLIRAHGDEQYF. CDR3 bases: TGTGCCAGCAGTTTAATCCGGGCCCACGGTGACGAGCAGTACTTC. The full variable domain, in which reference TRBV28 and TRBJ2-7 provide the parts outside the CDR3, is DVKVTQSSRYLVKRTGEKVFLECVQDMDHENMFWYRQDPGLGLRLIYFSYDVKMKEKGDIPEGYSVSREKKERFSLILESASTNQTSMYLCASSLIRAHGDEQYFGPGTRLTVT.